This T cell receptor beta chain was recovered during a study of vaccination effects on CD4 cells after COVID-19. Notes on the study in general: Late post-vaccination samples showed marked contraction of infection- and vaccine-induced clones.

Antigen-specific CD4+ T cells were expanded with viral peptide pools in the ViraFEST assay before sequencing. Cultured cells yielded isolated CD4+ T cells after around 10 days. From March to December 2020, the person had a SARS-CoV-2 infection that was confirmed by PCR. The vaccine given was either BNT162b2 or mRNA-1273, in two doses. Each culture had half its medium swapped for IL-2 medium on days 3 and 7. As for this clone: What it binds is unknown.

Clones were read by immunoSEQ multiplex PCR, and TCRdb kept only the in-frame ones, dropping some. The sample has 11,000 to 15,000 clones; over 60% are singletons. This specimen consisted of CD4+ T cells from PBMCs cultured with HCoV-NL63 spike peptides, obtained after COVID-19 vaccination. This sequence was found in a human donor who had a prior SARS-CoV-2 infection.

The CDR3 protein is CAWSSQARSGNTIYF. Written as DNA, the CDR3 is TGTGCCTGGAGTTCACAGGCTCGCTCTGGAAACACCATATATTTT. The rearrangement uses TRBV30 and TRBJ1-3; possibly TRBD1 for D (5 bases). The CDR3 contains 15 residues. CDR1 is GTSNPN and CDR2 is SVGIG in the germline V gene (reference sequence). V lost 2 bases and J 0 bases, leaving 11 bases between the germline ends.